The entry that follows covers one T cell receptor beta chain sequence. Antigen specificity is unknown. The CDR3 consists of 15 residues. Trimming shortened V by 5 bases and J by 4 bases, and 17 bases separated the two germline ends. Per the germline V gene, CDR1 is SGHTA and CDR2 is FQGNSA. This sample was included in a study of Ad26.COV2.S vaccination and SARS-CoV-2 variants. Across the whole study: Once or twice, 56 days apart, Ad26.COV2.S was delivered intramuscularly.

Profiled with immunoSEQ multiplex PCR; TCRdb holds only in-frame clones, not every one. The table shows over 400,000 clones, with roughly 90% occurring only once. Findings of the study overall: Quantification of TCR breadth and depth may have yielded underestimates of total T cell responses.

Treatment in this sample: roughly 20 received Ad26.COV2.S at low or high dose, single or two shots; about 5 received placebo; per-sample allocation not given. After the first vaccine or placebo injection, samples were drawn on day 63. An adult aged 18-55 years in Boston served as the donor. What was given as vaccine was an Ad26 vector encoding Wuhan-strain SARS-CoV-2 spike. Sequencing was performed on peripheral blood, taken in a trial of Ad26.COV2.S vaccine versus placebo. This clonotype originated in a person between 18 and 65 years old who received the Ad26.COV2.S COVID-19 vaccine or a placebo. This chain joins TRBV7-2 and TRBJ2-5, with D possibly TRBD1 on 6 matching bases. The CDR3 sequence: CASSPKGQRLETQYF. The CDR3 DNA reads as TGTGCCAGCAGCCCAAAAGGACAGCGACTAGAGACCCAGTACTTC. Variable domain in full (rest from reference TRBV7-2 and TRBJ2-5): GAGVSQSPSNKVTEKGKDVELRCDPISGHTALYWYRQSLGQGLEFLIYFQGNSAPDKSGLPSDRFSAERTGGSVSTLTIQRTQQEDSAVYLCASSPKGQRLETQYFGPGTRLLVL.